The rows below give T cell receptor beta chains drawn from one sample of a study of T cell repertoires in cytomegalovirus infection. Their antigens remain unidentified. TCRdb re-called the reads through MiXCR, storing one row per CDR3 protein. The sample holds roughly 120,000 distinct CDR3 sequences, over 30% seen once. The source material was CD8+ T cells from cultured PBMCs, sampled from culture after CMV antigen stimulation. The receptors were gathered from a human donor in good health (CMV status not recorded). Some clones in this sample may be carry-over from other donors' samples. The CDR3 runs from the conserved cysteine through the conserved F or W. D genes are given only for firm matches. Only some rows state a clone size, as once, few, many or a class for expanded clones.

size	V	D	J	CDR3	DNA
few	TRBV24-1	-	TRBJ1-1	CATSRENTEAFF	TGTGCCACCAGTCGTGAGAACACTGAAGCTTTCTTT
few	TRBV6-4	TRBD2	TRBJ2-3	CASSFSGGRTDTQYF	TGTGCCAGCAGTTTTAGCGGGGGACGCACAGATACGCAGTATTTT
few	TRBV24-1	-	TRBJ2-7	CATSKGRGRNEQYF	TGTGCCACCAGTAAAGGTAGGGGACGGAACGAGCAGTACTTC
-	TRBV6-2/TRBV6-3	TRBD1	TRBJ1-5	CASSYPGQGNQPQHF	TGTGCCAGCAGTTATCCCGGACAGGGAAATCAGCCCCAGCATTTT
once	TRBV5-4	-	TRBJ1-1	CASSLEGSAEAFF	TGTGCCAGCAGCTTGGAAGGGAGCGCTGAAGCTTTCTTT
-	TRBV29-1	TRBD2	TRBJ2-2	CSVEMRGGDTGELFF	TGCAGCGTTGAAATGCGGGGGGGTGACACCGGGGAGCTGTTTTTT
-	TRBV4-1	-	TRBJ1-4	CASSLGRGDGSRNEKLFF	TGCGCCAGCAGCCTAGGCCGGGGGGACGGGTCCCGTAATGAAAAACTGTTTTTT
-	TRBV6-6	-	TRBJ2-2	CASSYTRGGGMRTGELFF	TGTGCCAGCAGTTACACCCGCGGTGGGGGGATGAGGACCGGGGAGCTGTTTTTT
many	TRBV7-9	TRBD1	TRBJ2-5	CASSDTGTGGIWQETQYF	TGTGCCAGCAGCGACACCGGGACAGGGGGAATTTGGCAAGAGACCCAGTACTTC
many	TRBV11-2	TRBD2	TRBJ2-2	CASSSTSGGPTGELFF	TGTGCCAGCAGCTCGACTAGCGGGGGACCCACCGGGGAGCTGTTTTTT
few	TRBV2	-	TRBJ2-3	CASSDFVAEDTQYF	TGTGCCAGCAGTGATTTCGTCGCGGAAGATACGCAGTATTTT
-	TRBV6-2/TRBV6-3	TRBD1	TRBJ2-3	CASRSQGASTVTQYF	TGTGCCAGCAGGTCTCAGGGGGCAAGCACAGTTACGCAGTATTTT
-	TRBV12-3/TRBV12-4	-	TRBJ1-1	CASSWTANTEAFF	TGTGCCAGCAGCTGGACGGCGAACACTGAAGCTTTCTTT
-	TRBV5-1	-	TRBJ1-2	CASSLDGRHGYTF	TGCGCCAGCAGCTTGGACGGGAGACATGGCTACACCTTC
few	TRBV28	-	TRBJ2-7	CASSLEFLTDRSYEQYF	TGTGCCAGCAGTTTAGAGTTCCTTACAGACCGTTCCTACGAGCAGTACTTC
-	TRBV12-3/TRBV12-4	-	TRBJ2-7	CASSFDMDGSYEQYF	TGTGCCAGCAGTTTTGATATGGACGGCTCCTACGAGCAGTACTTC
many	TRBV7-6	-	TRBJ1-1	CASSQGSRGTEAFF	TGTGCCAGCAGCCAGGGAAGTCGGGGGACTGAAGCTTTCTTT
-	TRBV6-2/TRBV6-3	-	TRBJ1-2	CASSYPTFGGTKNYGYTF	TGTGCCAGCAGTTACCCGACCTTCGGGGGCACCAAAAACTATGGCTACACCTTC
few	TRBV4-1	-	TRBJ1-1	CASSLGYTEAFF	TGCGCCAGCAGCCTAGGGTACACTGAAGCTTTCTTT
many	TRBV4-2	-	TRBJ1-6	CASSQDTGVISYNSPLHF	TGTGCCAGCAGCCAGGACACGGGGGTAATATCCTATAATTCACCCCTCCACTTT
few	TRBV7-9	-	TRBJ2-7	CASSSRWDEQYF	TGTGCCAGCAGCTCTCGGTGGGACGAGCAGTACTTC
few	TRBV7-4	-	TRBJ2-5	CASSLVGRRETQYF	TGTGCCAGCAGCTTAGTAGGCAGAAGAGAGACCCAGTACTTC
few	TRBV11-2	-	TRBJ2-2	CASSLDRLDRLSPGELFF	TGTGCCAGCAGCTTAGATCGTCTTGACAGGTTAAGCCCCGGGGAGCTGTTTTTT
-	TRBV10-2	-	TRBJ1-2	CASRQGRGGYTF	TGCGCCAGCAGACAGGGTAGAGGAGGCTACACCTTC
-	TRBV11-1	-	TRBJ2-3	CASSSRFWGGTDTQYF	TGTGCCAGCAGCTCACGGTTCTGGGGAGGCACAGATACGCAGTATTTT
-	TRBV12-3/TRBV12-4	-	TRBJ1-2	CASSLGTRYGYTF	TGTGCCAGCAGTTTAGGGACACGGTATGGCTACACCTTC
-	TRBV19	-	TRBJ1-5	CASNAGGADSNQPQHF	TGTGCCAGTAACGCGGGAGGGGCTGATAGCAATCAGCCCCAGCATTTT
few	TRBV7-9	-	TRBJ2-5	CASSLRKVETQYF	TGTGCCAGCAGCTTACGTAAGGTAGAGACCCAGTACTTC
-	TRBV20-1	-	TRBJ2-7	CSARVDAGYEQYF	TGCAGTGCTAGGGTTGATGCAGGCTACGAGCAGTACTTC
few	TRBV25-1	TRBD1	TRBJ2-3	CASSDSDRGLADTQYF	TGTGCCAGCAGTGATTCAGACAGGGGGCTGGCAGATACGCAGTATTTT
few	TRBV10-3	TRBD1	TRBJ1-1	CAIMTGRENTEAFF	TGTGCCATCATGACAGGGAGGGAGAACACTGAAGCTTTCTTT
-	TRBV5-1	-	TRBJ2-2	CASSPMSGTGELFF	TGCGCCAGCAGCCCAATGTCTGGCACCGGGGAGCTGTTTTTT
few	TRBV19	TRBD1	TRBJ1-2	CASSLSGTGLEGYTF	TGTGCCAGTAGTCTATCCGGGACAGGGCTCGAGGGCTACACCTTC
-	TRBV28	-	TRBJ2-7	CASSPRQGGDYYEQYF	TGTGCCAGCAGCCCCAGACAGGGCGGGGACTACTACGAGCAGTACTTC
few	TRBV6-5	-	TRBJ2-3	CASSYGSLGSTDTQYF	TGTGCCAGCAGTTACGGATCCCTGGGGTCCACAGATACGCAGTATTTT
-	TRBV5-1	-	TRBJ2-1	CASSLVTTSEQFF	TGCGCCAGCAGCTTGGTGACTACTAGCGAGCAGTTCTTC
-	TRBV5-4	-	TRBJ2-7	CASSSGGLGYEQYF	TGTGCCAGCAGCTCTGGGGGATTGGGCTACGAGCAGTACTTC
-	TRBV18	-	TRBJ2-5	CASSPSSQGLKETQYF	TGTGCCAGCTCACCATCGTCGCAGGGATTAAAAGAGACCCAGTACTTC
many	TRBV11-2	-	TRBJ1-2	CASSFSDRPNYGYTF	TGTGCCAGCAGCTTTTCGGACAGACCGAACTATGGCTACACCTTC
few	TRBV12-3/TRBV12-4	-	TRBJ2-5	CASSLAGFGETQYF	TGTGCCAGCAGTTTAGCAGGGTTTGGGGAGACCCAGTACTTC
-	TRBV2	-	TRBJ2-1	CASSGIPSSYNEQFF	TGTGCCAGCAGTGGGATACCTAGCTCCTACAATGAGCAGTTCTTC
few	TRBV7-3	TRBD1	TRBJ2-2	CASSVTAGTAGELFF	TGTGCCAGCAGCGTAACTGCAGGGACAGCCGGGGAGCTGTTTTTT
-	TRBV5-4	-	TRBJ2-7	CASSFGDRVPFYEQYF	TGTGCCAGCAGCTTCGGGGATCGGGTACCTTTCTACGAGCAGTACTTC
few	TRBV5-4	TRBD2	TRBJ2-1	CASREAGRQFF	TGTGCCAGCAGGGAAGCGGGGCGGCAGTTCTTC
-	TRBV19	-	TRBJ1-3	CASRNLSGNTIYF	TGTGCCAGTCGGAACCTCTCTGGAAACACCATATATTTT
many	TRBV7-2	TRBD2	TRBJ2-7	CASSPGLAGGYEQYF	TGTGCCAGCAGCCCCGGACTAGCGGGGGGCTACGAGCAGTACTTC
-	TRBV19	-	TRBJ1-4	CASNQGDLFEKLFF	TGTGCCAGTAACCAGGGAGACCTTTTTGAAAAACTGTTTTTT
once	TRBV5-4	TRBD1	TRBJ2-7	CASSLADRGTYEQYF	TGTGCCAGCAGCTTGGCTGACAGGGGAACCTACGAGCAGTACTTC
few	TRBV7-6	-	TRBJ2-6	CASSDTGSGANVLTF	TGTGCCAGCAGCGACACAGGCTCTGGGGCCAACGTCCTGACTTTC
-	TRBV4-1	-	TRBJ2-7	CASSPPYSYEQYF	TGCGCCAGCAGCCCGCCCTACTCCTACGAGCAGTACTTC
few	TRBV7-9	-	TRBJ2-1	CASSGQLGSSYNEQFF	TGTGCCAGCAGCGGACAACTAGGCAGCTCCTACAATGAGCAGTTCTTC
-	TRBV6-1	-	TRBJ2-7	CASSDDGLEQYF	TGTGCCAGCAGTGACGATGGGCTCGAGCAGTACTTC
few	TRBV6-6	-	TRBJ2-1	CAIRERGGHEQFF	TGTGCCATCCGGGAACGCGGAGGTCATGAGCAGTTCTTC
-	TRBV6-5	TRBD1	TRBJ2-7	CASSHYQGAYEQYF	TGTGCCAGCAGTCACTATCAGGGGGCGTACGAGCAGTACTTC
-	TRBV5-1	-	TRBJ1-1	CASSLIGGGTEAFF	TGCGCCAGCAGCTTAATCGGCGGAGGAACTGAAGCTTTCTTT
-	TRBV4-1	-	TRBJ2-3	CASSQPGQRADTQYF	TGCGCCAGCAGCCAACCGGGCCAACGAGCAGATACGCAGTATTTT
-	TRBV4-1	-	TRBJ2-1	CASSQGFISYNEQFF	TGCGCCAGCAGCCAAGGGTTTATCAGTTACAATGAGCAGTTCTTC
-	TRBV6-2/TRBV6-3	-	TRBJ2-2	CASSLHPRVSHINTGELFF	TGTGCCAGCAGCCTCCACCCCAGGGTCTCACACATAAACACCGGGGAGCTGTTTTTT